One sample yielded the 12 T cell receptor beta chains listed below, sequenced in a study of shared clonotypes between healthy human individuals. Naive CD8 isolation took CD45RO-negative cells positively selected for CCR7 and excluded terminally differentiated effector memory CD45RA+ cells. The assay was immunoSEQ multiplex PCR, and TCRdb's table has in-frame clones only and misses some. The repertoire includes some 2.1 million clones, roughly 94% of them detected once, and 0.85% to 1.2% sits in the top ten. Sequenced material: naive CD8+ T cells sorted from blood. The receptors stem from a man aged 18 to 29 in good health.

This chain joins TRBV6-1 and TRBJ2-7; perhaps D is TRBD1 or TRBD2 (5 bases each). V was clipped by 7 bases and J by 2 bases, with 12 bases between them. Germline V lookup: CDR1 MNHNS, CDR2 SASEGT. The CDR3 loop spans 13 amino acids. In nucleotides, the CDR3 is TGTGCCAGCAACGAGGGACCAGCCTACGAGCAGTACTTC. It is translated as CASNEGPAYEQYF.

This chain joins TRBV28 and TRBJ2-1, with 7 bases identical to TRBD1. The CDR3 has 14 residues. With V trimmed by 6 bases and J by 5 bases, 7 bases remained unmatched. CDR1 MDHEN and CDR2 SYDVKM come from the germline V gene. DNA of the CDR3: TGTGCCAGCAGACCTCGGGACAGTCACAATGAGCAGTTCTTC. Encoded protein: CASRPRDSHNEQFF.

The CDR3 DNA sequence: TGCGCCAGCAGCTTGGCCCCACAGCGCTCTGGAAACACCATATATTTT. Amino acid sequence: CASSLAPQRSGNTIYF. V is TRBV5-1 and J is TRBJ1-3; D uncertain. The V gene lost 0 bases and the J gene lost 0 bases, with 10 bases spanning the gap. CDR1 is SGHRS, CDR2 YFSETQ, per germline. CDR3 size: 16 residues.

This rearrangement joins TRBV27 to TRBJ2-7, with D maybe TRBD2 (5 bases). The V gene's germline CDR1 is MNHEY and CDR2 SMNVEV (reference sequence). CDR3 length: 14 residues. Trimming took 0 bases from V and 5 from J, leaving 11 bases between them. The CDR3 region is CASSLSEGRNEQYF. The CDR3 bases are TGTGCCAGCAGTTTATCAGAGGGTAGAAACGAGCAGTACTTC.

Notes on this clone: This sample also contains other DNA sequences that code for the same CDR3. The chain employs TRBV5-4 and TRBJ2-7, with D tentatively TRBD1 (6 bases). Germline V gives CDR1 SGHNT, CDR2 YYREEE (reference sequence). The V end was cut by 2 bases, the J end by 1 base, with 13 bases between. The CDR3 spans 15 residues. CDR3 protein: CASSLGQGRSYEQYF. For the CDR3, the DNA is TGTGCCAGCAGCTTAGGGCAGGGGCGGTCCTACGAGCAGTACTTC.

V usage is TRBV29-1 and J usage is TRBJ2-1; 9 bases fit TRBD2. Germline CDR1 is SQVTM and CDR2 is ANQGSEA. The junction had 4 bases not matched to a gene; V was cut back by 0 bases and J by 4 bases. The CDR3 has 15 amino acids. The CDR3 loop is CSVEDWRGGYNEQFF. CDR3 sequence (DNA): TGCAGCGTTGAAGACTGGCGGGGGGGATACAATGAGCAGTTCTTC.

This clone was seen a single time. The chain combines TRBV4-1 with TRBJ2-7, with a tentative D call TRBD2 (7 bases). Germline lookup yields CDR1 MGHRA and CDR2 YSYEKL. The CDR3 loop spans 15 amino acids. The germline V and J ends were trimmed by 0 bases and 3 bases, with 12 bases remaining between them. CDR3 residues: CASSQEGGAVYEQYF. The CDR3 DNA reads TGCGCCAGCAGCCAAGAGGGGGGGGCGGTCTACGAGCAGTACTTC.

CDR3: CASSFGIGSPLHF. Written as DNA, the CDR3 is TGTGCCAGCAGCTTCGGAATTGGATCTCCCCTCCACTTT. J is TRBJ1-6 and V is TRBV11-2; D is unresolved. The CDR3 totals 13 residues. Germline V gene data show CDR1 as SGHAT and CDR2 as FQNNGV. V shed 3 bases and J shed 13 bases, with 13 bases lying between them.

The genes are TRBV4-2 and TRBJ2-7; maybe TRBD1 (6 bases). The length of the CDR3 is 15 residues. Trimming took off 1 base at V and 0 bases at J, with 10 bases between the two ends. Germline V gene lookup returns CDR1 LGHNA and CDR2 YNFKEQ. The CDR3 DNA is TGTGCCAGCAGCCAAGGGACAGAAAGCTCCTACGAGCAGTACTTC. Residues: CASSQGTESSYEQYF.

V is TRBV7-9 and J is TRBJ1-6, with D perhaps matching TRBD1 (5 bases). The germline CDR1 and CDR2 sequences are SEHNR and FQNEAQ (reference sequence). The CDR3 is made up of 16 amino acids. V was clipped by 1 base and J by 2 bases, with 9 bases between them. CDR3 nucleotide sequence: TGTGCCAGCAGCTTAGAGACGGGGGCCTATAATTCACCCCTCCACTTT. It specifies CASSLETGAYNSPLHF.

The chain recombines TRBV4-1 with TRBJ1-2, with 9 bases that match TRBD1. Trimming at V came to 1 base and at J to 4 bases, leaving 19 bases not matched to a gene. The CDR3 sequence is 20 residues long. Germline V gene sequence: CDR1 MGHRA, CDR2 YSYEKL. CDR3 protein: CASSQVELAGQGKFSYGYTF. The CDR3 bases are TGCGCCAGCAGCCAAGTTGAACTTGCGGGACAGGGTAAGTTCAGCTATGGCTACACCTTC.

The chain joins TRBV25-1 to TRBJ1-1; D is unclear. CDR3 length equals 11 residues. The germline CDR1 and CDR2 sequences are MGHDK and SYGVNS. The V and J ends lost 8 bases and 11 bases respectively, with 15 bases between them. The CDR3 sequence is CASSFGQSAFF. The CDR3 region has the DNA TGTGCCAGCTCATTCGGGCAGTCGGCTTTCTTT.